These 7 T cell receptor beta chains were all obtained from the same sample, sequenced in a study of blood T cell repertoires in COVID-19. Here immunoSEQ multiplex PCR was the method, and the copy in TCRdb shows in-frame clones only, minus some. The top ten clones hold about a tenth of a sample with fewer than 200,000 clones, over 70% of them seen once. Material for sequencing was peripheral blood. All receptors come from a woman of 80 years or more with active or convalescent COVID-19.

This clone was seen a few times. In DNA, the CDR3 is TGTGCCAGCAGCTTAGTTCTTTACGAGCAGTACTTC. It specifies CASSLVLYEQYF. V usage is TRBV11-2 and J usage is TRBJ2-7; no reliable D call. The CDR3 covers 12 residues. Germline V gene data show CDR1 as SGHAT and CDR2 as FQNNGV. Deletions cut 1 base from V and 4 bases from J, with 5 bases between.

To note about this clone: The same CDR3 arises from other DNA sequences in this sample as well. V usage is TRBV3-1 (or the pseudogene TRBV3-2) and J usage is TRBJ1-3, with D unresolved. The CDR3 has 13 residues. The V gene's germline CDR1 is LGHDT and CDR2 YNNKEL (reference sequence). Trimming removed 5 bases at V and 0 bases at J, with 5 bases between. The CDR3 DNA sequence: TGTGCCAGCAGCACGGGCTCTGGAAACACCATATATTTT. Amino acids: CASSTGSGNTIYF.

This clone was observed a few times. The chain couples TRBV9 to TRBJ1-3, with unresolved D. Germline assignment: CDR1 SGDLS and CDR2 YYNGEE. V lost 3 bases and J lost 2, with 21 bases in between. This CDR3 spans 18 amino acids. The CDR3 DNA is TGTGCCAGCAGCGGAGGAACTGTGCGGGGTAATCCTGGAAACACCATATATTTT. Residues: CASSGGTVRGNPGNTIYF.

V and J are TRBV27 and TRBJ2-7, with D possibly being TRBD2 (6 bases). Germline V gives CDR1 MNHEY, CDR2 SMNVEV (reference sequence). The CDR3 runs to 13 residues. Trimming stripped 4 bases from V and 3 bases from J, with 10 bases between. CDR3 coding DNA: TGTGCCAGCAGTTCGGGGGAACACTACGAGCAGTACTTC. Translating it yields CASSSGEHYEQYF.

This chain connects TRBV5-4 to TRBJ1-1; the D gene is possibly TRBD1 (5 bases). Germline CDR1 is SGHNT and CDR2 is YYREEE (reference sequence). The CDR3 covers 14 residues. The germline V and J ends were trimmed by 6 bases and 1 base, with 13 bases remaining between them. The CDR3 DNA reads as TGTGCCAGCAATAAGCAGGGTGGGAACACTGAAGCTTTCTTT. Its translation: CASNKQGGNTEAFF.

This rearrangement joins TRBV7-2 to TRBJ1-2; D perhaps matches TRBD1 (5 bases). V gave up 5 bases and J gave up 2 bases, with 9 bases separating them. The germline CDR1 and CDR2 sequences are SGHTA and FQGNSA. This CDR3 contains 13 residues. CDR3 in DNA: TGTGCCAGCAGCCCAGGGAGGAACTATGGCTACACCTTC. It encodes CASSPGRNYGYTF.

The J gene is TRBJ2-1, the V gene TRBV3-1 (or the pseudogene TRBV3-2), with 8 bases aligning to TRBD1. Germline V gene data show CDR1 as LGHDT and CDR2 as YNNKEL (reference sequence). This CDR3 region has 18 residues. J was trimmed by 0 bases and V by 0 bases; bases with no gene match: 7. The CDR3 nucleotides read TGTGCCAGCAGCCAAGAGTTCCCGGGACAGGTCTCCTACAATGAGCAGTTCTTC. Its translation is CASSQEFPGQVSYNEQFF.